The clone carrying this T cell receptor (beta chain) was picked up many times. Its antigen is not known. One end of the junction is discordant with germline, which a read error may explain. Flow cytometry had shown expanded CD8+CD57+ cells in the patients chosen for sequencing. There were no patients without severe acquired aplastic anemia. The data originate from a study of CD8+CD57+ T cells in acquired aplastic anemia. At the level of the study: DNA from sorted CD4+ and CD8+ cells averaged roughly 3.2 ug. General study findings and limits: Levels of CD8+ Simpson's diversity were not significantly distinct in patients versus controls. The number of CD8+ CDR3 sequences shared by patients and controls was twenty-nine.

According to the study, genomic DNA was the template for TCR beta VDJ and CDR3 profiling. TCRdb re-called the reads with MiXCR, one entry per CDR3 protein. The sample records 150,000 to 200,000 distinct CDR3 sequences, about 50% being singletons. The CDR3 has 13 residues. Germline V gene sequence: CDR1 SEHNR, CDR2 FQNEAQ (reference sequence). The receptor was isolated from a human donor with aplastic anemia. J is TRBJ2-7 and V is TRBV7-9; D is undetermined. Input material: sorted CD4+, CD8+, or CD8+CD57+ T cells (not recorded which) from PBMCs. In DNA form, the CDR3 reads TGTGCCAGCAGCTCCTCCTCGGCACCTGACCGGGACTTC. It is translated as CASSSSSAPDRDF.